The 21 T cell receptor beta chains below come from one sample, sequenced in a study of T cell responses to AZD1222 COVID-19 vaccine (dated by TCRdb to about 2021). Receptor libraries were prepared by the immunoSEQ multiplex PCR assay. The immuneACCESS repertoire file appears here via TCRdb, limited to in-frame rearrangements. These files lack a portion of the clones; in checked studies, under half of the deficit traces to unresolved V genes, and the cause of the others is not known. The sample table holds 250,000 to 300,000 clones, of which almost 95% were seen once. Together, the top ten hold around 0.58% of the sample. The time point label here, explained by the study, means: about 28 days (+/-7) after the second vaccine dose. The sample in question was peripheral blood, obtained 28 days after the second AZD1222 dose. All receptors come from an adult who received the AZD1222 COVID-19 vaccine.

The chain has TRBV5-6 and TRBJ2-7; D is ambiguous. Germline V gene sequence: CDR1 SGHDT, CDR2 YYEEEE. The V end lost 1 base, the J end lost 7 bases, and 6 bases lay between the germline ends. The CDR3 loop spans 11 amino acids. As DNA, the CDR3 is TGTGCCAGCAGCTTGACGGCGGAGCAGTACTTC. Its protein product is CASSLTAEQYF.

This chain connects TRBV19 to TRBJ2-3; D assignment may be TRBD1 or TRBD2 (5 bases each). The CDR3 loop spans 12 amino acids. Germline V lookup: CDR1 LNHDA, CDR2 SQIVND (reference sequence). V was cut by 3 bases and J by 9 bases, with 10 bases left in between. As DNA, the CDR3 is TGTGCCAGTAGTATTAGGGGAGAAACGCAGTATTTT. It yields the protein CASSIRGETQYF.

This chain joins TRBV24-1 and TRBJ1-5; D is possibly TRBD1 (5 bases). Germline-derived CDR1 and CDR2 are KGHDR and SFDVKD. This CDR3 spans 12 amino acids. V lost 5 bases and J lost 7, with 8 bases in between. CDR3 coding DNA: TGTGCCACCAGTGGGTGGGGGCAGCCCCAGCATTTT. Translating it yields CATSGWGQPQHF.

The V gene is TRBV5-6, the J gene TRBJ2-7; D is undetermined. The length of the CDR3 is 13 residues. The V end was cut by 4 bases, the J end by 7 bases, with 15 bases between. The germline V gene encodes CDR1 SGHDT and CDR2 YYEEEE. The CDR3 reads CASSPSMLKEQYF. The CDR3 nucleotides read TGTGCCAGCAGCCCGTCAATGTTGAAAGAGCAGTACTTC.

In this sample, this clone turned up a few times. V is TRBV12-2 and J is TRBJ1-5; the table assigns TRBD1, which was not confirmed against the DNA. TRBV12-2 is termed a pseudogene. There are 13 residues in the CDR3. In nucleotides, the CDR3 is TGTGCAAGTCGTGAAGGGGGCAATCAGCCCCAGCATTTT. Its translation is CASREGGNQPQHF.

This chain connects TRBV9 to TRBJ2-7, with TRBD2 as a possible D gene (6 bases). Germline CDR1 SGDLS, CDR2 YYNGEE. The CDR3 length is 15 residues. Trimming shortened V by 2 bases and J by 3 bases, and 15 bases separated the two germline ends. CDR3: CASSVAGTPNYEQYF. The CDR3 bases are TGTGCCAGCAGCGTCGCCGGGACTCCAAACTACGAGCAGTACTTC.

The rearrangement joins TRBV5-1 to TRBJ2-5; TRBD1 aligns across 7 bases. Germline V gene data show CDR1 as SGHRS and CDR2 as YFSETQ. CDR3 length equals 14 residues. The ends lost 6 bases at V and 4 bases at J; junction bases unmatched: 9. In DNA form, the CDR3 reads TGCGCCAGCAACCCACAGGGGCCCGGAGAGACCCAGTACTTC. Amino acids: CASNPQGPGETQYF.

This chain joins TRBV7-9 and TRBJ2-3, with 7 bases lining up with TRBD2. Germline lookup yields CDR1 SEHNR and CDR2 FQNEAQ (reference sequence). The ends lost 5 bases at V and 0 bases at J; junction bases unmatched: 14. CDR3 length: 18 amino acids. CDR3 nucleotides: TGTGCCAGCAGCCCTCTCGGGGCTAGCGGCACTAGCACAGATACGCAGTATTTT. This sequence encodes CASSPLGASGTSTDTQYF.

The chain recombines TRBV9 with TRBJ2-7; D not certain. The CDR3 is made up of 14 amino acids. From germline, CDR1 is SGDLS and CDR2 YYNGEE. Trimming cost V 0 bases and J 0 bases, with 7 bases left between them. In nucleotides, the CDR3 is TGTGCCAGCAGCGTAGGGGTGGGCTCCTACGAGCAGTACTTC. Amino acids: CASSVGVGSYEQYF.

The chain is built from TRBV4-1 and TRBJ2-1, with D perhaps matching TRBD1 or TRBD2 (6 bases each). The CDR3 is made up of 17 amino acids. Trimming removed 1 base at V and 2 bases at J, with 15 bases between. Germline V gene data show CDR1 as MGHRA and CDR2 as YSYEKL. The CDR3 DNA reads TGCGCCAGCAGCCAAGGCACTTTCCGGGGGCCCTACAATGAGCAGTTCTTC. This codes for CASSQGTFRGPYNEQFF.

CDR3 residues: CASDGKYGYTF. The CDR3 nucleotides read TGTGCCTCAGACGGGAAATATGGCTACACCTTC. V gene TRBV28 combines with J gene TRBJ1-2; D unclear. Looked up from germline, CDR1 is MDHEN and CDR2 is SYDVKM. The CDR3 consists of 11 residues. V lost 11 bases and J lost 5, with 12 bases in between.

This chain connects TRBV3-1 (or the pseudogene TRBV3-2) to TRBJ1-6; perhaps TRBD1 as D (5 bases). The CDR3 is 15 amino acids. The V end lost 4 bases, the J end lost 5 bases, and 12 bases lay between the germline ends. Per germline, CDR1 LGHDT and CDR2 YNNKEL (reference sequence). The CDR3 DNA reads as TGTGCCAGCAGCCCCGGGGGAGGGGATAATTCACCCCTCCACTTT. It specifies CASSPGGGDNSPLHF.

Here the CDR3 DNA reads TGTGCCACCAGCCGCGGACAGGGCGTAGGTCAGCCCCAGCATTTT. Translated: CATSRGQGVGQPQHF. This sequence joins TRBV15 and TRBJ1-5, with 8 nucleotides matching TRBD1. This CDR3 spans 15 amino acids. The trim removed 5 bases at V and 6 bases at J, leaving 9 bases unmatched. Germline CDR1 LNHNV, CDR2 YYDKDF (reference sequence).

This chain uses TRBV23-1 with TRBJ1-6, with a possible D match to TRBD1 (5 bases). TRBV23-1 is marked as an open reading frame, function uncertain. Trimming pared 2 bases from V and 8 bases from J, leaving 22 bases between. This CDR3 is built from 18 residues. The CDR3 coding sequence is TGCGCCAGCAGTCAAGGGGCGGGGCAACTCTATACGGATTCACCCCTCCACTTT. Amino acids: CASSQGAGQLYTDSPLHF.

V and J are TRBV19 and TRBJ2-4; TRBD2 matches at 13 bases. The CDR3 is 17 amino acids. V dropped 3 bases and J dropped 5; count of bases not matched to a gene: 7. Looked up from germline, CDR1 is LNHDA and CDR2 is SQIVND (reference sequence). The CDR3: CASSMGTSGNVENIQYF. The CDR3 nucleotides are TGTGCCAGTAGTATGGGGACTAGCGGGAATGTGGAAAACATTCAGTACTTC.

The V call is TRBV6-5, the J call TRBJ2-3; 9 positions agree with TRBD1. The CDR3 totals 16 residues. Germline assignment: CDR1 MNHEY and CDR2 SVGAGI. The V and J ends lost 2 bases and 1 base, in that order; junction bases with no gene match: 4. The CDR3 protein is CASSYGTGLGTDTQYF. DNA for the CDR3: TGTGCCAGCAGTTACGGGACAGGGTTGGGCACAGATACGCAGTATTTT.

The chain carries TRBV7-3 and TRBJ1-5, with TRBD1 matching over 7 bases. The length of the CDR3 is 13 residues. The V and J ends lost 6 bases and 5 bases, in that order; junction bases with no gene match: 4. Germline V gene sequence: CDR1 SGHTA, CDR2 FQGTGA. The CDR3 DNA sequence: TGTGCCAGCAGTCTCACAGGGGATCAGCCCCAGCATTTT. Residues: CASSLTGDQPQHF.

The chain couples TRBV28 to TRBJ2-7, with 9 nucleotides matching TRBD2. Germline CDR1 is MDHEN and CDR2 is SYDVKM. There are 16 residues in the CDR3. V lost 7 bases and J lost 7; bases outside the gene matches: 17. The CDR3: CASTTTGRGGEEEQYF. As DNA, the CDR3 is TGTGCCAGCACCACCACGGGGCGGGGGGGTGAAGAGGAGCAGTACTTC.

The chain carries TRBV16 and TRBJ2-1, with D uncertain. CDR3 size: 12 residues. Germline loops: CDR1 KGHSY, CDR2 FQNENV. Trimming shortened V by 1 base and J by 7 bases, and 5 bases separated the two germline ends. CDR3 nucleotide sequence: TGTGCCAGCAGCCAATACGGGAATGAGCAGTTCTTC. It codes for CASSQYGNEQFF.

V and J are TRBV7-2 and TRBJ2-7; D gene ambiguous. Germline-derived CDR1 and CDR2 are SGHTA and FQGNSA. There are 11 residues in the CDR3. The V end was cut by 5 bases, the J end by 3 bases, with 5 bases between. The CDR3 nucleotides read TGTGCCAGCAGCATACTCTACGAGCAGTACTTC. Its protein product is CASSILYEQYF. Based on the CDR3 plus reference TRBV7-2 and TRBJ2-7, the full variable domain is GAGVSQSPSNKVTEKGKDVELRCDPISGHTALYWYRQSLGQGLEFLIYFQGNSAPDKSGLPSDRFSAERTGGSVSTLTIQRTQQEDSAVYLCASSILYEQYFGPGTRLTVT.

This clone was seen a few times. The CDR3 nucleotides are TGTGCCAGCAGCCTCCGGGACAGCGGTTGGCAGTTCTTC. It translates to CASSLRDSGWQFF. This chain connects TRBV5-5 to TRBJ2-1, with 7 bases matching TRBD1. This CDR3 has 13 amino acids. Germline V lookup: CDR1 SGHKS, CDR2 YYEKEE (reference sequence). V trimming: 4 bases; J trimming: 12 bases; junction bases outside the gene matches: 10.